The clone carrying this T cell receptor (beta chain) was observed a handful of times. This entry is derived from a study of identical twins. The length of the CDR3 is 17 residues. The V and J ends lost 4 bases and 2 bases, in that order; junction bases with no gene match: 10. MiXCR was run by TCRdb on the 5' RACE reads, yielding one entry per CDR3 protein. The sample consists of 450,000 or so distinct CDR3 sequences, approximately 15% of them appearing once. The sample was also reused in another study, on yellow fever vaccine responses in identical twins.

The origin of this receptor is a woman aged 18 to 35 in good health. This rearrangement joins TRBV12-3 or TRBV12-4 to TRBJ2-7, with TRBD2 identical over 11 bases. Sample: CD4+ T cells sorted from blood. The CDR3 DNA reads TGTGCCAGCAGTTCAGTCCTTGGACTAGCGGGTACCTACGAGCAGTACTTC. Translation: CASSSVLGLAGTYEQYF.